This TCR beta chain was documented in a study of T cell changes during pregnancy in multiple sclerosis. Using immunoSEQ multiplex PCR, the repertoire was profiled, and TCRdb retains in-frame clones only, with some absent. This table holds about 64,000 clones, roughly 92% found once. Germline CDR1 and CDR2: SNHLY and FYNNEI. CDR3 length: 15 residues. The trim removed 0 bases at V and 3 bases at J, leaving 3 bases unmatched. The sequence derives from a female donor with multiple sclerosis, enrolled in a pregnancy study. The gene calls are TRBV2 and TRBJ2-7, with 9 bases identical to TRBD2. Sequencing used peripheral blood, obtained in the second trimester of pregnancy. The CDR3 region has the DNA TGTGCCAGCAGTGAAGCCGAACTAGCGGGCTACGAGCAGTACTTC. It is translated as CASSEAELAGYEQYF.